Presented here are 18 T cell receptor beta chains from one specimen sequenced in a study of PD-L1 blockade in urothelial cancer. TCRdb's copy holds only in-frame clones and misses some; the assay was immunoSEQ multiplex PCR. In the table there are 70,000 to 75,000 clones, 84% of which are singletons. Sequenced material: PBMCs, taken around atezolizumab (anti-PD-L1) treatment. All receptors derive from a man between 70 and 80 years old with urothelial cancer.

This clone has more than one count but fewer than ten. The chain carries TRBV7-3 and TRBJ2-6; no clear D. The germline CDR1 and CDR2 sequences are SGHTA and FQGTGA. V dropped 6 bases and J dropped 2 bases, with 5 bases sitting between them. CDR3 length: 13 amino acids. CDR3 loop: CASRQTGANVLTF. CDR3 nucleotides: TGTGCCAGCAGACAAACTGGGGCCAACGTCCTGACTTTC.

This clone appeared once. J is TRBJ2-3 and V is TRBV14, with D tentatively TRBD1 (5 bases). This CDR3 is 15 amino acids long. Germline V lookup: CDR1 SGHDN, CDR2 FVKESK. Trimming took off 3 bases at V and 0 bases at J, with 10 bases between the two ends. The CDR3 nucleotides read TGTGCCAGCAGCCAGTTTGGGGCTAGCACAGATACGCAGTATTTT. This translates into CASSQFGASTDTQYF.

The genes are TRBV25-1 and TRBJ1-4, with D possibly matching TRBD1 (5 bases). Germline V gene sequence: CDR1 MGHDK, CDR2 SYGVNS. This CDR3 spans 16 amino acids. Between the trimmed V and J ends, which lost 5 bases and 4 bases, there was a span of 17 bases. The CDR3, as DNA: TGTGCCAGCAGTCTTCCCGGACAAAACCTTAATGAAAAACTGTTTTTT. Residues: CASSLPGQNLNEKLFF.

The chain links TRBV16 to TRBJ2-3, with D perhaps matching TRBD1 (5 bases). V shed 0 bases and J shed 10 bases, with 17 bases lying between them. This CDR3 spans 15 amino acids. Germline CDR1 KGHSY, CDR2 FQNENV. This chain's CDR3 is CASSQSSVVNRSQYF. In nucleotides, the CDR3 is TGTGCCAGCAGCCAATCTTCGGTTGTTAACAGGTCGCAGTATTTT.

CDR3 in amino acids: CASSLDSMNTEAFF. CDR3 nucleotides: TGTGCCAGCAGCTTGGACAGCATGAACACTGAAGCTTTCTTT. The chain combines TRBV7-9 with TRBJ1-1, with a possible D match to TRBD1 (6 bases). The CDR3 is 14 residues long. CDR1 is SEHNR and CDR2 is FQNEAQ in the germline V gene (reference sequence). Trimming removed 3 bases at V and 0 bases at J, with 8 bases between.

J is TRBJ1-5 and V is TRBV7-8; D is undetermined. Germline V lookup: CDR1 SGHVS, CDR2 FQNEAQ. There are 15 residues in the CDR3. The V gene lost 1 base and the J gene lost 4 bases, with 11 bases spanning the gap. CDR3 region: CASSLGLMANQPQHF. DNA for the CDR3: TGTGCCAGCAGCTTAGGGTTGATGGCAAATCAGCCCCAGCATTTT.

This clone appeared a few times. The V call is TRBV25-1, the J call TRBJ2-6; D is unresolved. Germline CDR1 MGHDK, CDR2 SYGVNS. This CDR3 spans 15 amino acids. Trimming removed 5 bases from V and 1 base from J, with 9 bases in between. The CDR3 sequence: CASSFRQSGANVLTF. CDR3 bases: TGTGCCAGCAGTTTCCGCCAGTCTGGGGCCAACGTCCTGACTTTC.

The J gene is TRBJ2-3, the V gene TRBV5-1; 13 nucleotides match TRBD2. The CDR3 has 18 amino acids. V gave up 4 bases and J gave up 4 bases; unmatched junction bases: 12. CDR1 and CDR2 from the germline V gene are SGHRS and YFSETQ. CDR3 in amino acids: CASSVGLAGLIHPDTQYF. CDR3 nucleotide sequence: TGCGCCAGCAGCGTGGGACTAGCGGGGTTAATCCACCCAGATACGCAGTATTTT.

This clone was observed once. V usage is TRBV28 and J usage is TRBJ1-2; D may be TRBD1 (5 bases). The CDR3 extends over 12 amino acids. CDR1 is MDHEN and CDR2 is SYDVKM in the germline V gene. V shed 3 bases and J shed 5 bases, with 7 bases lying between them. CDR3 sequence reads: CASSLTDYGYTF. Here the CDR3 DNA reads TGTGCCAGCAGTTTGACAGATTATGGCTACACCTTC.

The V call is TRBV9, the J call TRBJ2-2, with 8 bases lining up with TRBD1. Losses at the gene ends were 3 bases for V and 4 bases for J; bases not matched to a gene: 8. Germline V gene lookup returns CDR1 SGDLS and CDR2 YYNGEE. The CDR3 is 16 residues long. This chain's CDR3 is CASSAQGARGTGELFF. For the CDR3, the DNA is TGTGCCAGCAGCGCGCAGGGGGCGCGTGGCACCGGGGAGCTGTTTTTT. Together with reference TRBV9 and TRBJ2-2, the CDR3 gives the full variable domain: DSGVTQTPKHLITATGQRVTLRCSPRSGDLSVYWYQQSLDQGLQFLIQYYNGEERAKGNILERFSAQQFPDLHSELNLSSLELGDSALYFCASSAQGARGTGELFFGEGSRLTVL.

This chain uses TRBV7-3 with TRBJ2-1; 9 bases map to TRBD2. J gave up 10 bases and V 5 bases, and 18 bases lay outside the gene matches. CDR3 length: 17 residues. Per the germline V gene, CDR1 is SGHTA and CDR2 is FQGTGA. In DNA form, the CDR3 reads TGTGCCAGCAGCCCAGGACGTGGGGCGGGAGGGGTGAACGAGCAGTTCTTC. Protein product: CASSPGRGAGGVNEQFF.

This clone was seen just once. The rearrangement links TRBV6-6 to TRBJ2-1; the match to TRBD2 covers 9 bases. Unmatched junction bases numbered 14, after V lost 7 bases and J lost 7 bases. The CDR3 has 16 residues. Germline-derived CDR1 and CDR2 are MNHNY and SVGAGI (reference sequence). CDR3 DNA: TGTGCCAGCACCTGGAGGGGTAGCGGGAGTACGAATGAGCAGTTCTTC. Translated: CASTWRGSGSTNEQFF.

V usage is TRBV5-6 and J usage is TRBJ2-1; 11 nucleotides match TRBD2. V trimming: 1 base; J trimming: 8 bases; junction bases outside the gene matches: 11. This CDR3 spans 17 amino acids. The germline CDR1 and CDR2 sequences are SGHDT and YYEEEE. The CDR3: CASSLPTKLAGVDEQFF. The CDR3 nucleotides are TGTGCCAGCAGCTTGCCCACTAAACTAGCGGGAGTAGATGAGCAGTTCTTC.

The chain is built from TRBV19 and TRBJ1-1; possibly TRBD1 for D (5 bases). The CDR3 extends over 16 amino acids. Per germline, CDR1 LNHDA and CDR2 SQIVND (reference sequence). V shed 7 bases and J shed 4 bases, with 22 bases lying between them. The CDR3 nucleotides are TGTGCCAGTAAAGGACTGGGAATGATGGGGGGCACTGAAGCTTTCTTT. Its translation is CASKGLGMMGGTEAFF.

In DNA, the CDR3 is TGCGCCAGCAGCCAAGCGAGGTCCTACGAGCAGTACTTC. This translates into CASSQARSYEQYF. The chain carries TRBV4-1 and TRBJ2-7; D unclear. Trimming removed 1 base from V and 1 base from J, with 5 bases in between. The CDR3 spans 13 residues. Germline CDR1 and CDR2: MGHRA and YSYEKL.

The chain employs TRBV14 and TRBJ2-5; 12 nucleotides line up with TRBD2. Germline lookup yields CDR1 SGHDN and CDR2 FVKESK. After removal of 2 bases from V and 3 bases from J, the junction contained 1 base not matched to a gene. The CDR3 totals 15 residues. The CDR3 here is CASSQRTSGKETQYF. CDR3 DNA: TGTGCCAGCAGCCAACGGACTAGCGGGAAAGAGACCCAGTACTTC.

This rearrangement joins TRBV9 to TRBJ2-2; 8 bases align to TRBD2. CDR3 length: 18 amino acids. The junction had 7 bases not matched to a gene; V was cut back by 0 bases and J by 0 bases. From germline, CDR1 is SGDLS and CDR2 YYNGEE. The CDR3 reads CASSVGDFSGANTGELFF. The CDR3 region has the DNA TGTGCCAGCAGCGTAGGAGACTTTAGCGGGGCGAACACCGGGGAGCTGTTTTTT.

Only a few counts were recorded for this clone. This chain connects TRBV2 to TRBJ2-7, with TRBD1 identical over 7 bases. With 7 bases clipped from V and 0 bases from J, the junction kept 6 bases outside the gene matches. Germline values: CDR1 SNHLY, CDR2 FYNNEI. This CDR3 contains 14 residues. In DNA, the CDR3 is TGTGCCAGCACCCTTACAGGGGACTCCTACGAGCAGTACTTC. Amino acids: CASTLTGDSYEQYF.